These 11 T cell receptor beta chains were all obtained from the same sample, sequenced in a study of T cells in Graves' hyperthyroidism and ophthalmopathy. RNA transcripts served as the template for amplifying TCR beta CDR3 regions. When the TCR CDR3 underwent first-round RT-PCR, the HTBI primer set was used. TCRdb used MiXCR to reprocess the multiplex PCR reads, holding one entry per CDR3 protein. Of about 600,000 distinct CDR3 sequences listed, 14% are singletons. Sequenced: blood. These receptor sequences come from a woman between 18 and 29 years old with Graves' ophthalmopathy.

Notes on this clonotype: Being one base from a much bigger clone, this may be a read error. The chain links TRBV6-1 to TRBJ1-3; TRBD1 might be the D (5 bases). From germline, CDR1 is MNHNS and CDR2 SASEGT. V was trimmed by 6 bases and J by 4 bases, leaving 7 bases between them. The CDR3 is made up of 12 amino acids. The CDR3 region has the DNA TGTGCCAGCAGGGACACAGGAAACACCATATATTTT. It encodes CASRDTGNTIYF.

This clonotype was seen at least ten times. The genes are TRBV29-1 and TRBJ2-1, with 10 positions matching TRBD1. The CDR3 has 14 residues. Germline CDR1 is SQVTM and CDR2 is ANQGSEA. The junction had 6 bases not matched to a gene; V was cut back by 6 bases and J by 4 bases. CDR3 in amino acids: CSVDRDRGYNEQFF. As DNA, the CDR3 is TGCAGCGTGGACCGGGACAGGGGATACAATGAGCAGTTCTTC.

This clonotype occurred many times. The gene calls are TRBV2 and TRBJ2-6; D uncertain. CDR3 length: 16 amino acids. Trimming cost V 6 bases and J 1 base, with 13 bases left between them. CDR1 is SNHLY, CDR2 FYNNEI, per germline. The CDR3 here is CASSFGWGSGANVLTF. The CDR3 bases are TGTGCCAGCAGCTTTGGTTGGGGATCTGGGGCCAACGTCCTGACTTTC.

This clonotype was detected only a few times. This rearrangement joins TRBV5-1 to TRBJ2-7; D unclear. In germline, CDR1 is SGHRS, CDR2 YFSETQ. The germline V and J ends were trimmed by 0 bases and 10 bases, with 14 bases remaining between them. The CDR3 loop spans 13 amino acids. CDR3 region: CASSLAVWAEQYF. DNA of the CDR3: TGCGCCAGCAGCTTGGCGGTGTGGGCGGAACAGTACTTC.

In this sample, this clonotype turned up many times. This chain uses TRBV10-3 with TRBJ2-1; D not certain. Germline CDR1 reads ENHRY; CDR2 reads SYGVKD. The CDR3 has 14 amino acids. V gave up 10 bases and J gave up 5 bases, with 18 bases separating them. Here the CDR3 DNA reads TGTGCCACCCAATTCGCGGCCGAGAACAATGAGCAGTTCTTC. It encodes CATQFAAENNEQFF.

This chain links TRBV28 with TRBJ1-4; 11 nucleotides align to TRBD1. The CDR3 spans 16 residues. Germline V CDR1 and CDR2: MDHEN, SYDVKM. The junction had 5 bases not matched to a gene; V was cut back by 5 bases and J by 3 bases. The CDR3 spells CASSGPGQGANEKLFF. The CDR3 coding sequence is TGTGCCAGCAGTGGTCCGGGACAGGGGGCTAATGAAAAACTGTTTTTT.

This clonotype was counted a few times. This chain connects TRBV29-1 to TRBJ1-6; possible D gene TRBD1, 5 bases. V was clipped by 5 bases and J by 7 bases, with 15 bases between them. This CDR3 contains 14 residues. In germline, CDR1 is SQVTM, CDR2 ANQGSEA. CDR3 nucleotides: TGCAGCGTTAAAGGGACTGATCAAAATTCACCCCTCCACTTT. Residues: CSVKGTDQNSPLHF.

This clonotype was seen many times. The chain employs TRBV19 and TRBJ1-1; D may be TRBD1 (5 bases). V lost 5 bases and J 1 base, leaving 11 bases between the germline ends. Germline assignment: CDR1 LNHDA and CDR2 SQIVND (reference sequence). The CDR3 sequence is 14 residues long. The CDR3 spells CASSSQGWNTEAFF. Here the CDR3 DNA reads TGTGCCAGTAGTTCGCAGGGATGGAACACTGAAGCTTTCTTT. Based on the CDR3 plus reference TRBV19 and TRBJ1-1, the full variable domain is DGGITQSPKYLFRKEGQNVTLSCEQNLNHDAMYWYRQDPGQGLRLIYYSQIVNDFQKGDIAEGYSVSREKKESFPLTVTSAQKNPTAFYLCASSSQGWNTEAFFGQGTRLTVV.

This clonotype showed up many times. The chain recombines TRBV6-1 with TRBJ2-7; D is unclear. Germline CDR1 MNHNS, CDR2 SASEGT. V lost 6 bases to trimming and J lost 5 bases, with 8 bases between them. This CDR3 contains 11 residues. The CDR3 coding sequence is TGTGCCAGCAGCCATACTGACGAGCAGTACTTC. Residues: CASSHTDEQYF.

This clonotype was counted ten times or more. This chain links TRBV30 with TRBJ1-1; D uncertain. Germline assignment: CDR1 GTSNPN and CDR2 SVGIG (reference sequence). The CDR3 length is 10 residues. V lost 3 bases, J lost 3 bases, and 2 bases lay in between. The DNA of the CDR3 is TGTGCCTGGAGGTACACTGAAGCTTTCTTT. It yields the protein CAWRYTEAFF.

This clonotype has only a few counts. The chain links TRBV19 to TRBJ2-7; D unresolved. Trimming pared 7 bases from V and 2 bases from J, leaving 15 bases between. CDR3 length: 14 amino acids. Germline-derived CDR1 and CDR2 are LNHDA and SQIVND (reference sequence). The CDR3 sequence: CASTPMGLPYEQYF. The CDR3 DNA reads TGTGCCAGTACCCCTATGGGGTTACCCTACGAGCAGTACTTC.